These 27 T cell receptor beta chains came from one sample sequenced in a study of T-cell reconstitution after alpha-beta-depleted transplantation in children. Using unique molecular identifiers, the investigators prepared the TCRbeta library. TCRdb reanalysed the PCR reads using MiXCR and keeps one entry per CDR3 protein. The sample shows about 500,000 distinct CDR3 sequences, 9.5% to 12% of them seen only once. Sequenced here: PBMCs, mostly from graft donor cells, sampled 180 days after TCRalphabeta/CD19-depleted stem cell transplant. These receptors were taken from a female patient aged 2 to 10 who had a stem cell transplant for aplastic anemia, so the T cells may come from the graft donor.

This clonotype was detected a few times. The chain carries TRBV5-1 and TRBJ2-3; possible D gene TRBD2, 6 bases. Germline V gene lookup returns CDR1 SGHRS and CDR2 YFSETQ. The CDR3 has 15 amino acids. Trimming removed 0 bases from V and 1 base from J, with 9 bases in between. CDR3 region: CASSLGRLGTDTQYF. The CDR3 coding sequence is TGCGCCAGCAGCTTGGGGCGACTAGGCACAGATACGCAGTATTTT.

This clonotype turned up a few times. The chain combines TRBV6-2 or TRBV6-3 with TRBJ2-1, with 13 bases that match TRBD2. There are 17 residues in the CDR3. CDR1 is MNHEY, CDR2 SVGEGT, per germline. With 8 bases clipped from V and 4 bases from J, the junction kept 11 bases outside the gene matches. The CDR3 sequence is CASLKSTGLAGYNEQFF. DNA of the CDR3: TGTGCCAGCCTTAAATCCACGGGACTAGCGGGGTACAATGAGCAGTTCTTC.

The chain uses TRBV29-1 and TRBJ1-1; D not resolved. The CDR3 length is 15 residues. Germline V lookup: CDR1 SQVTM, CDR2 ANQGSEA. Trimming shortened V by 0 bases and J by 0 bases, and 11 bases separated the two germline ends. The CDR3 DNA reads as TGCAGCGTTGAAGAGGCGGGGAAGGTGAACACTGAAGCTTTCTTT. Its translation is CSVEEAGKVNTEAFF.

As for this clonotype: A much larger clonotype is one base distant, so this may be a read error. The chain has TRBV5-1 and TRBJ2-7; 7 bases map to TRBD2. The V gene end was trimmed by 4 bases and the J gene end by 2 bases; junction bases not matched to a gene: 6. CDR3 length: 14 residues. Germline assignment: CDR1 SGHRS and CDR2 YFSETQ. CDR3: CASSVAGVTYEQYF. The CDR3, as DNA: TGCGCCAGCAGCGTAGCGGGTGTGACCTACGAGCAGTACTTC.

This clonotype was seen many times. The chain combines TRBV24-1 with TRBJ2-2, with 8 bases fitting TRBD1. Unmatched junction bases numbered 3, after V lost 4 bases and J lost 0 bases. Per germline, CDR1 KGHDR and CDR2 SFDVKD. The CDR3 totals 16 residues. The CDR3 DNA sequence: TGTGCCACCAGTGAAACGACAGGGGCGAACACCGGGGAGCTGTTTTTT. Translation gives CATSETTGANTGELFF.

This clonotype was found a few times. This chain links TRBV28 with TRBJ2-3, with a tentative D call TRBD1 (5 bases). The CDR3 has 14 amino acids. Germline V CDR1 and CDR2: MDHEN, SYDVKM. Trimming left V 1 base short and J 1 base short, with 6 bases between. CDR3: CASSLLGRTDTQYF. CDR3 in DNA: TGTGCCAGCAGTTTATTGGGGCGCACAGATACGCAGTATTTT.

In its sample, this clonotype was seen many times. V is TRBV29-1 and J is TRBJ2-7, with 13 bases lining up with TRBD2. This CDR3 has 14 amino acids. Germline CDR1 and CDR2: SQVTM and ANQGSEA. Written as DNA, the CDR3 is TGCAGTCAAAAGGGACTAGCGGGGTCCTACGAGCAGTACGTC. Residues: CSQKGLAGSYEQYV.

Only a few counts were recorded for this clonotype. The V and J genes are TRBV7-2 and TRBJ2-2; D possibly uses TRBD1 or TRBD2 (7 bases each). The germline CDR1 and CDR2 sequences are SGHTA and FQGNSA. This CDR3 is built from 17 residues. V was shortened by 1 base and J by 5 bases, with 17 bases between the two germline ends. CDR3 nucleotides: TGTGCCAGCAGCTTAGTCCGTATCCAGGGGGGGACCGGGGAGCTGTTTTTT. This gives the protein CASSLVRIQGGTGELFF.

This chain connects TRBV7-2 to TRBJ2-1, with D uncertain. The CDR3 loop spans 12 amino acids. Germline V gene sequence: CDR1 SGHTA, CDR2 FQGNSA. V lost 1 base, J lost 8 bases, and 6 bases lay in between. CDR3 protein: CASSLERYEQFF. Here the CDR3 DNA reads TGTGCCAGCAGCTTAGAGCGCTATGAGCAGTTCTTC. Full variable domain (outside the CDR3, taken from reference TRBV7-2 and TRBJ2-1): GAGVSQSPSNKVTEKGKDVELRCDPISGHTALYWYRQSLGQGLEFLIYFQGNSAPDKSGLPSDRFSAERTGGSVSTLTIQRTQQEDSAVYLCASSLERYEQFFGPGTRLTVL.

This clonotype was picked up a small number of times. CDR3 bases: TGTGCCAGCAGCTTAGCTCTGGGCGTGACGAGCTACAATGAGCAGTTCTTC. It is translated as CASSLALGVTSYNEQFF. The rearrangement joins TRBV7-9 to TRBJ2-1; no definite D call. Germline CDR1 reads SEHNR; CDR2 reads FQNEAQ (reference sequence). V dropped 0 bases and J dropped 3 bases, with 15 bases sitting between them. The CDR3 is 17 amino acids.

V usage is TRBV6-2 or TRBV6-3 and J usage is TRBJ2-7; no definite D call. V lost 4 bases and J 7 bases, leaving 11 bases between the germline ends. The CDR3 totals 12 residues. The germline gives CDR1 MNHEY, CDR2 SVGEGT. The DNA for the CDR3 is TGTGCCAGCAGTTTGACCCCAAGGGAGCAGTACGTC. It encodes CASSLTPREQYV.

J is TRBJ2-7 and V is TRBV3-1; 10 bases agree with TRBD1. Losses at the gene ends were 10 bases for V and 0 bases for J; bases not matched to a gene: 15. Germline values: CDR1 LGHDT, CDR2 YNNKEL (reference sequence). The CDR3 is made up of 17 amino acids. CDR3: CATCQDPTGGGSYEQYF. As DNA, the CDR3 is TGTGCCACCTGCCAAGACCCGACAGGGGGCGGCTCCTACGAGCAGTACTTC.

This clonotype was counted between two and nine times. The chain carries TRBV7-9 and TRBJ2-4; 11 nucleotides line up with TRBD2. The CDR3 length is 16 residues. The trim removed 5 bases at V and 3 bases at J, leaving 6 bases unmatched. The germline V gene encodes CDR1 SEHNR and CDR2 FQNEAQ (reference sequence). CDR3 nucleotides: TGTGCCAGCAGCGGGCGACTAGCGGGATTCAAAAACATTCAGTACTTC. Amino acid sequence: CASSGRLAGFKNIQYF.

CDR3 region: CASSWTLGRATDTQYF. DNA of the CDR3: TGTGCCAGCAGCTGGACCTTGGGCCGGGCCACAGATACGCAGTATTTT. The chain joins TRBV11-3 to TRBJ2-3; no clear D. With 4 bases removed from V and 2 bases from J, the gap between germline ends came to 16 bases. Germline V gives CDR1 SGHNT, CDR2 YENEEA. The CDR3 has 16 residues.

The rearrangement uses TRBV7-3 and TRBJ1-2; 7 bases are a match to TRBD1. Germline values: CDR1 SGHTA, CDR2 FQGTGA. This CDR3 spans 14 amino acids. Trimming took 1 base from V and 4 from J; bases not matched to a gene: 3. CDR3 sequence (DNA): TGTGCCAGCAGCTTAAGTGCAGGGGGCTATGGCTACACCTTC. As protein: CASSLSAGGYGYTF.

This clonotype was detected only a few times. This chain's CDR3 is CASRAPSGSYNEQFF. Written as DNA, the CDR3 is TGCGCCAGCAGGGCTCCTAGCGGGAGCTACAATGAGCAGTTCTTC. The J gene is TRBJ2-1, the V gene TRBV5-1; TRBD2 aligns across 10 bases. The J segment lost 3 bases and the V segment lost 5 bases, leaving 5 bases of the junction unmatched. The CDR3 spans 15 residues. In germline, CDR1 is SGHRS, CDR2 YFSETQ.

This chain joins TRBV3-1 and TRBJ2-2; 7 positions agree with TRBD2. Germline loops: CDR1 LGHDT, CDR2 YNNKEL (reference sequence). Trimming took 3 bases from V and 4 from J; bases not matched to a gene: 17. CDR3 length: 19 residues. The CDR3 coding sequence is TGTGCCAGCAGCCAGACCCTGGGGCGCGCGGGAGAGGGCACCGGGGAGCTGTTTTTT. It is translated as CASSQTLGRAGEGTGELFF. Full variable domain (remainder filled in from reference TRBV3-1 and TRBJ2-2): DTAVSQTPKYLVTQMGNDKSIKCEQNLGHDTMYWYKQDSKKFLKIMFSYNNKELIINETVPNRFSPKSPDKAHLNLHINSLELGDSAVYFCASSQTLGRAGEGTGELFFGEGSRLTVL.

This clonotype was found a few times. The CDR3 spells CATVLAWETQYF. CDR3 nucleotides: TGCGCCACGGTACTAGCCTGGGAGACCCAGTACTTC. The chain carries TRBV5-1 and TRBJ2-5, with D possibly matching TRBD2 (6 bases). In germline, CDR1 is SGHRS, CDR2 YFSETQ. Trimming cost V 9 bases and J 5 bases, with 14 bases left between them. The CDR3 length is 12 residues. The full variable domain, in which reference TRBV5-1 and TRBJ2-5 provide the parts outside the CDR3, is KAGVTQTPRYLIKTRGQQVTLSCSPISGHRSVSWYQQTPGQGLQFLFEYFSETQRNKGNFPGRFSGRQFSNSRSEMNVSTLELGDSALYLCATVLAWETQYFGPGTRLLVL.

Many counts were recorded for this clonotype. CDR3 coding DNA: TGTGCCAGCAGCTTAGTCCCCAGTGAAGCTTTCTTT. Its protein product is CASSLVPSEAFF. V and J are TRBV7-2 and TRBJ1-1, with D hard to call. This CDR3 comprises 12 residues. V lost 1 base to trimming and J lost 7 bases, with 7 bases between them. The germline CDR1 and CDR2 sequences are SGHTA and FQGNSA.

This clonotype was recorded many times. The J gene is TRBJ2-2, the V gene TRBV27, with a possible D match to TRBD1 (5 bases). The germline V gene has CDR1 MNHEY and CDR2 SMNVEV (reference sequence). V lost 5 bases, J lost 6 bases, and 13 bases lay in between. CDR3 length: 14 amino acids. The CDR3 here is CASSLPGSAGELFF. The CDR3 DNA reads TGTGCCAGCAGTCTACCAGGGTCGGCCGGGGAGCTGTTTTTT.

This clonotype was recorded a few times. The chain carries TRBV6-5 and TRBJ2-1, with 9 bases lining up with TRBD2. CDR1 is MNHEY, CDR2 SVGAGI, per germline. V shed 2 bases and J 4 bases; nucleotides not matched to a gene: 6. This CDR3 comprises 16 residues. CDR3 protein: CASSYKKREVYNEQFF. CDR3 nucleotides: TGTGCCAGCAGTTACAAGAAGCGGGAGGTTTACAATGAGCAGTTCTTC.

The chain couples TRBV25-1 to TRBJ2-4; 8 positions match TRBD2. From germline, CDR1 is MGHDK and CDR2 SYGVNS. Losses at the gene ends were 7 bases for V and 9 bases for J; bases not matched to a gene: 11. This CDR3 contains 14 residues. The CDR3 protein is CASTAGGGLGIQYF. Written as DNA, the CDR3 is TGTGCCAGCACGGCGGGAGGCGGATTAGGCATTCAGTACTTC.

The chain employs TRBV18 and TRBJ2-7, with a possible D match to TRBD1 (6 bases). The germline V and J ends were trimmed by 2 bases and 2 bases, with 7 bases remaining between them. The CDR3 has 13 amino acids. The germline V gene encodes CDR1 KGHSH and CDR2 LQKENI. The CDR3 DNA follows: TGTGCCAGCTCACCAGACAGGCCCTACGAGCAGTACGTC. Its translation is CASSPDRPYEQYV.

This clonotype was seen a few times. This chain uses TRBV7-2 with TRBJ1-6, with D maybe TRBD1 (6 bases). Per the germline V gene, CDR1 is SGHTA and CDR2 is FQGNSA. The CDR3 contains 14 residues. V shed 2 bases and J shed 10 bases, with 12 bases lying between them. The chain's CDR3 is CASSLHRVKSPLHF. CDR3 sequence (DNA): TGTGCCAGCAGCTTACACAGGGTGAAATCACCCCTCCACTTT.

The V call is TRBV6-2 or TRBV6-3, the J call TRBJ1-1; perhaps TRBD1 as D (5 bases). CDR3 length equals 12 residues. Germline V gene lookup returns CDR1 MNHEY and CDR2 SVGEGT. Deletions cut 2 bases from V and 7 bases from J, with 8 bases between. CDR3 amino acids: CASSYRDFEAFF. The DNA of the CDR3 is TGTGCCAGCAGTTACAGGGACTTTGAAGCTTTCTTT.

As regards this clonotype: The CDR3 does not close with the conserved phenylalanine or tryptophan, likely indicating a read error. Because the CDR3's place on the DNA is in doubt, the DNA is left out and the CDR3 is given as listed by TCRdb. The rearrangement joins TRBV27 to TRBJ2-7. Looked up from germline, CDR1 is MNHEY and CDR2 is SMNVEV (reference sequence). The CDR3 length is 10 residues, termini included. The CDR3 spells CASSSFTSPS.

This clonotype was seen only a few times. The gene calls are TRBV19 and TRBJ2-1; TRBD2 aligns across 9 bases. From germline, CDR1 is LNHDA and CDR2 SQIVND (reference sequence). Trimming took 3 bases from V and 3 from J; bases not matched to a gene: 3. There are 15 residues in the CDR3. In DNA, the CDR3 is TGTGCCAGTAGTATGGGCGGGAGGGTCTACAATGAGCAGTTCTTC. This translates into CASSMGGRVYNEQFF.